The 17 T cell receptor beta chains in this list originate from one sample, sequenced in a study of beta chain features in type 1 diabetes. Reverse transcribing all isolated RNA meant expressed TCRB transcripts were sequenced. Sequencing was performed with immunoSEQ multiplex PCR; in TCRdb, only in-frame clones are kept and a portion is missing. The sample shows about 160,000 clones, approximately 9.9% of them seen only once. Specimen: central memory CD4+ T cells from blood. These receptors were taken from a woman in her late teens or twenties in good health.

This rearrangement joins TRBV5-1 to TRBJ2-7; 7 nucleotides match TRBD1. Germline V gives CDR1 SGHRS, CDR2 YFSETQ. The CDR3 sequence is 14 residues long. Germline trimming cut 4 bases from V and 5 bases from J; bases unmatched to any gene: 9. The CDR3 DNA is TGCGCCAGCAGCCTAGAAACAGGGGCCCACGAGCAGTACTTC. The encoded protein is CASSLETGAHEQYF.

V usage is TRBV7-2 and J usage is TRBJ2-2, with 9 bases aligning to TRBD1. There are 15 residues in the CDR3. The V segment lost 4 bases and the J segment 10 bases; nucleotides outside the gene matches: 10. Germline V gene sequence: CDR1 SGHTA, CDR2 FQGNSA. This chain's CDR3 is CASSSMTGGDKELFF. The CDR3 DNA follows: TGTGCCAGCAGCTCGATGACAGGGGGTGATAAGGAGCTGTTTTTT.

This chain uses TRBV5-4 with TRBJ2-7; 11 nucleotides align to TRBD1. Per germline, CDR1 SGHNT and CDR2 YYREEE (reference sequence). The CDR3 has 15 residues. After removal of 4 bases from V and 3 bases from J, the junction contained 6 bases not matched to a gene. The CDR3 here is CASSAAGTGGYEQYF. In DNA form, the CDR3 reads TGTGCCAGCAGCGCAGCGGGGACAGGGGGCTACGAGCAGTACTTC.

The gene calls are TRBV2 and TRBJ1-3, with D maybe TRBD1 (5 bases). There are 14 residues in the CDR3. Per the germline V gene, CDR1 is SNHLY and CDR2 is FYNNEI. Deletions cut 7 bases from V and 0 bases from J, with 10 bases between. The CDR3, as DNA: TGTGCCAGCACCCAGGGAGGCTCTGGAAACACCATATATTTT. This translates into CASTQGGSGNTIYF.

This clone has just a few counts. The chain employs TRBV29-1 and TRBJ2-1; a possible D gene is TRBD2 (6 bases). This CDR3 is built from 13 residues. Trimming cost V 7 bases and J 4 bases, with 14 bases left between them. The V gene's germline CDR1 is SQVTM and CDR2 ANQGSEA. Here the CDR3 DNA reads TGCAGCGCCGGCGGGGACTTGTACAATGAGCAGTTCTTC. It codes for CSAGGDLYNEQFF.

There are a few counts of this clone. The chain carries TRBV15 and TRBJ2-5; 7 nucleotides align to TRBD2. Trimming at V came to 5 bases and at J to 7 bases, leaving 16 bases not matched to a gene. This CDR3 spans 16 amino acids. The germline V gene encodes CDR1 LNHNV and CDR2 YYDKDF (reference sequence). CDR3 nucleotides: TGTGCCACCAGCCGGGGGAGGGGAACCCCAATCGGGACCCAGTACTTC. It translates to CATSRGRGTPIGTQYF.

This clone showed up just a few times. This rearrangement joins TRBV28 to TRBJ2-2; D gene ambiguous. Trimming removed 4 bases from V and 0 bases from J, with 3 bases in between. The CDR3 is 13 residues long. Germline CDR1 reads MDHEN; CDR2 reads SYDVKM. CDR3 sequence (DNA): TGTGCCAGCAGTTCGTCGAACACCGGGGAGCTGTTTTTT. This encodes CASSSSNTGELFF.

This chain uses TRBV29-1 with TRBJ2-5; possible D gene TRBD1, 5 bases. Looked up from germline, CDR1 is SQVTM and CDR2 is ANQGSEA. V was pared by 3 bases and J by 2 bases, with 10 bases between. The CDR3 sequence is 13 residues long. The CDR3 nucleotides are TGCAGCGTTGACCGTGGGGCACAAGAGACCCAGTACTTC. Its protein is CSVDRGAQETQYF.

With regard to this clone: The same CDR3 also results from other DNA sequences found in this sample. This chain joins TRBV9 and TRBJ2-3, with D perhaps TRBD2 (5 bases). The CDR3 spans 14 residues. The ends were cut back, 0 bases at V and 7 bases at J, with 12 bases in the middle. Germline-derived CDR1 and CDR2 are SGDLS and YYNGEE. The CDR3 DNA is TGTGCCAGCAGCGTAGGAGGAAGGGAGAATACGCAGTATTTT. It codes for CASSVGGRENTQYF.

A few counts support this clone. The chain combines TRBV29-1 with TRBJ1-2; TRBD1 is a possible D gene (6 bases). The germline CDR1 and CDR2 sequences are SQVTM and ANQGSEA. V was clipped by 4 bases and J by 3 bases, with 6 bases between them. The CDR3 has 11 residues. The CDR3 loop is CSVAGDYGYTF. CDR3 nucleotides: TGCAGCGTTGCAGGGGACTATGGCTACACCTTC.

This clone was detected a few times. V and J are TRBV5-1 and TRBJ2-1, with D tentatively TRBD1 (6 bases). Trimming cost V 2 bases and J 4 bases, with 13 bases left between them. The CDR3 totals 15 residues. CDR1 is SGHRS, CDR2 YFSETQ, per germline. This CDR3 is CASSFPRTDYNEQFF. The CDR3 bases are TGCGCCAGCAGCTTCCCAAGGACAGATTACAATGAGCAGTTCTTC.

The V and J genes are TRBV30 and TRBJ2-3; 10 bases fit TRBD1. Losses at the gene ends were 5 bases for V and 7 bases for J; bases not matched to a gene: 3. CDR3 length: 12 amino acids. Per germline, CDR1 GTSNPN and CDR2 SVGIG (reference sequence). CDR3 sequence reads: CAWGQGGNTQYF. CDR3 nucleotides: TGTGCCTGGGGACAGGGGGGGAATACGCAGTATTTT.

The chain couples TRBV5-1 to TRBJ1-5; 11 positions agree with TRBD1. V was clipped by 4 bases and J by 3 bases; unmatched bases: 6. CDR1 and CDR2 (germline): SGHRS, YFSETQ. CDR3 size: 16 residues. The CDR3 coding sequence is TGCGCCAGCAGCGAGGGACAGGGGGGAGTCAATCAGCCCCAGCATTTT. Its translation is CASSEGQGGVNQPQHF.

This clone was detected only a few times. The CDR3 region is CASSSTATGSRKAFF. The CDR3 region has the DNA TGTGCCAGCAGTTCTACCGCGACGGGGTCCCGAAAAGCTTTCTTT. V gene TRBV28 combines with J gene TRBJ1-1; the D is unclear. Germline CDR1 reads MDHEN; CDR2 reads SYDVKM. CDR3 length equals 15 residues. The germline V and J ends were trimmed by 4 bases and 9 bases, with 21 bases remaining between them.

This clone was observed a few times. The chain has TRBV10-3 and TRBJ1-2; no definite D call. The CDR3 spans 14 residues. Deletions cut 6 bases from V and 5 bases from J, with 16 bases between. Germline CDR1 reads ENHRY; CDR2 reads SYGVKD. The DNA of the CDR3 is TGTGCCATCAGCGGATCTAATACAGAATATGGCTACACCTTC. Residues: CAISGSNTEYGYTF.

In DNA, the CDR3 is TGTGCCAGCAGCCAAAACACCTACGAGCAGTACTTC. Translation: CASSQNTYEQYF. The rearrangement links TRBV14 to TRBJ2-7; no reliable D call. Germline CDR1 reads SGHDN; CDR2 reads FVKESK. Trimming removed 2 bases at V and 2 bases at J, with 4 bases between. CDR3 size: 12 residues.

This clone was picked up a small number of times. V usage is TRBV7-9 and J usage is TRBJ2-6; the match to TRBD2 covers 8 bases. Looked up from germline, CDR1 is SEHNR and CDR2 is FQNEAQ (reference sequence). J was trimmed by 0 bases and V by 8 bases; bases with no gene match: 0. This CDR3 contains 14 residues. The CDR3 reads CASRGGSGANVLTF. The CDR3 coding sequence is TGTGCCAGCCGGGGGGGCTCTGGGGCCAACGTCCTGACTTTC.